Sequencing of this T cell receptor beta chain was carried out in a study of cytomegalovirus exposure and HLA in healthy donors. Findings of the study overall: In a later analysis, HLA-C alleles had the fewest associated TCRs, DRB1 alleles the most. The majority of TCR sequences were rare, yet some public TCRs appeared in many donors.

Regarding this clone: The antigen remains undetermined.

CDR1 is LNHDA and CDR2 is SQIVND in the germline V gene (reference sequence). V gave up 4 bases and J gave up 7 bases, with 13 bases separating them. This CDR3 has 13 amino acids. The PCR ran on 60 Vbeta and 13 Jbeta primers. Sequencing was performed with immunoSEQ multiplex PCR; in TCRdb, only in-frame clones are kept and a portion is missing. The profile shows roughly 290,000 clones, roughly 90% of them singletons. Specimen: PBMCs. The chain employs TRBV19 and TRBJ1-2, with D unresolved. This clonotype was sampled from a young woman in good health and CMV-seronegative. CDR3 protein: CASSNPPGGGYTF. DNA for the CDR3: TGTGCCAGTAGTAATCCGCCCGGTGGTGGCTACACCTTC. Based on the CDR3 plus reference TRBV19 and TRBJ1-2, the full variable domain is DGGITQSPKYLFRKEGQNVTLSCEQNLNHDAMYWYRQDPGQGLRLIYYSQIVNDFQKGDIAEGYSVSREKKESFPLTVTSAQKNPTAFYLCASSNPPGGGYTFGSGTRLTVV.